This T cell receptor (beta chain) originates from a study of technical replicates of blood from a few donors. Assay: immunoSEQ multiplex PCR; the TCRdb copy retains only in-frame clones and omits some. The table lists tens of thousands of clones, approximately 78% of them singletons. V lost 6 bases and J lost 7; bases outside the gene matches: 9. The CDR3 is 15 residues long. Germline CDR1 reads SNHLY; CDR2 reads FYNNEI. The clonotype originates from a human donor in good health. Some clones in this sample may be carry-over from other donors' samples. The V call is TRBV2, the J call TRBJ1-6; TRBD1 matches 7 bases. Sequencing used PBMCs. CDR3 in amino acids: CASRPGDSQNSPLHF. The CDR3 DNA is TGTGCCAGCAGGCCTGGGGACAGTCAAAATTCACCCCTCCACTTT.